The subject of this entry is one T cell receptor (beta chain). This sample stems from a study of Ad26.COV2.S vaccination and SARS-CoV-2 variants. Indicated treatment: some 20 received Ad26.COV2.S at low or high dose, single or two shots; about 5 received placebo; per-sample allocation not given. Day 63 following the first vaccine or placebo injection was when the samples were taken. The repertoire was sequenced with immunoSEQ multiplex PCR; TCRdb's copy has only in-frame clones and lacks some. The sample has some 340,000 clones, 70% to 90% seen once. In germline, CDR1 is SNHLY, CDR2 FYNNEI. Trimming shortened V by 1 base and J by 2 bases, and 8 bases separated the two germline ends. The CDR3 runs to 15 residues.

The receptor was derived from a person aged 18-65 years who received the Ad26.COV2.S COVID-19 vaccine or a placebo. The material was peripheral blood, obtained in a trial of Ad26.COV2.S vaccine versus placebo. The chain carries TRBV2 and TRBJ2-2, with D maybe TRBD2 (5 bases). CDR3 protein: CASSEGGLNTGELFF. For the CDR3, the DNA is TGTGCCAGCAGTGAAGGTGGACTTAACACCGGGGAGCTGTTTTTT. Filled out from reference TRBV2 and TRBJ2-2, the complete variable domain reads EPEVTQTPSHQVTQMGQEVILRCVPISNHLYFYWYRQILGQKVEFLVSFYNNEISEKSEIFDDQFSVERPDGSNFTLKIRSTKLEDSAMYFCASSEGGLNTGELFFGEGSRLTVL.